The present entry profiles one TCR beta chain with its context. Sequenced by immunoSEQ multiplex PCR; TCRdb stores in-frame clones only, minus some. The sample shows a few hundred thousand clones, 70% to 90% of them seen only once. This entry is derived from a study of Ad26.COV2.S vaccination and SARS-CoV-2 variants. This sample's treatment: some 20 received Ad26.COV2.S at low or high dose, single or two shots; a few received placebo; per-sample allocation not given. The investigators took samples on day 63 after the first vaccine or placebo injection. The V gene end was trimmed by 4 bases and the J gene end by 4 bases; junction bases not matched to a gene: 5. The CDR3 sequence is 13 residues long. Germline V gives CDR1 GTSNPN, CDR2 SVGIG (reference sequence).

This specimen was peripheral blood, taken in a trial of Ad26.COV2.S vaccine versus placebo. This TCR was recovered from a person between 18 and 65 years old who received the Ad26.COV2.S COVID-19 vaccine or a placebo. The genes are TRBV30 and TRBJ2-3, with 7 bases aligning to TRBD1. CDR3 in amino acids: CAWTMTGPDTQYF. CDR3 nucleotide sequence: TGTGCCTGGACCATGACAGGGCCAGATACGCAGTATTTT.